This T cell receptor (beta chain) was recovered during a study of identical twins. The germline V gene encodes CDR1 SQVTM and CDR2 ANQGSEA. V was shortened by 7 bases and J by 6 bases, with 15 bases between the two germline ends. The CDR3 loop spans 13 amino acids. TCRdb used MiXCR to reprocess the 5' RACE reads, holding one entry per CDR3 protein. The sample lists approximately 600,000 distinct CDR3 sequences; roughly 6.6% were seen once. The same data also contributed to another study, on yellow fever vaccine responses in identical twins.

Sequencing was performed on PBMCs. The clonotype originates from a woman younger than 35 in good health. The genes are TRBV29-1 and TRBJ2-2; weak D call: TRBD1 (5 bases). The CDR3 bases are TGCAGCGCCGAAAGTCAGGGTCCCGGGGAGCTGTTTTTT. Encoded protein: CSAESQGPGELFF.